This is a list of T cell receptor beta chains from one sample in a study of regulatory T cells in long-lasting Graves disease. Each CDR3 protein is one row after TCRdb ran MiXCR on the multiplex PCR reads. The sample records hundreds of thousands of distinct CDR3 sequences, about 20% being singletons. The sample consisted of peripheral blood mononuclear cells (PBMCs), taken when the disease was refractory, from a patient treated with antithyroid drugs. These receptors came from a female donor with Graves disease. The CDR3 runs from the conserved cysteine through the conserved F or W. The order of the fields is J gene, CDR3 length, clone size, V gene, D gene, CDR3 protein, CDR3 DNA. D genes are given only for firm matches. Some rows mark clone size as missing; the rest say once, few, many or name a class of expanded clone.

>TRBJ2-3|16|NA|TRBV19|NA
CASSTSWGRATDTQYF
TGTGCCAGTAGTACTTCCTGGGGCAGGGCGACAGATACGCAGTATTTT
>TRBJ2-7|16|NA|TRBV7-9|TRBD1
CASSSLAGTGAYEQYF
TGTGCCAGCAGCTCCTTGGCCGGGACAGGGGCCTACGAGCAGTACTTC
>TRBJ2-3|13|NA|TRBV2|NA
CASSEMDRSTQYF
TGTGCCAGCAGTGAAATGGACCGATCTACGCAGTATTTT
>TRBJ2-7|19|few|TRBV11-1|NA
CASSLSPLFWELGSYEQYF
TGTGCCAGCAGCTTATCACCGCTCTTCTGGGAGCTGGGCTCCTACGAGCAGTACTTC
>TRBJ2-4|16|NA|TRBV7-8|NA
CASSLEQARAKNIQYF
TGTGCCAGCAGCTTAGAACAGGCCCGAGCCAAAAACATTCAGTACTTC
>TRBJ2-7|14|NA|TRBV20-1|TRBD2
CSATGLAGGYEQYF
TGCAGTGCTACAGGACTAGCGGGAGGGTACGAGCAGTACTTC
>TRBJ2-5|14|many|TRBV6-5|TRBD1
CASSSSGGLETQYF
TGTGCCAGCAGTTCTTCAGGGGGCCTGGAGACCCAGTACTTC
>TRBJ1-2|15|NA|TRBV20-1|NA
CSARSLGRYDYGYTF
TGCAGTGCTAGGTCTTTAGGGCGATATGACTATGGCTACACCTTC
>TRBJ2-7|15|NA|TRBV6-1|TRBD2
CASSKISGSSYEQYF
TGTGCCAGCAGTAAGATTAGCGGGAGCTCCTACGAGCAGTACTTC
>TRBJ1-2|12|NA|TRBV27|NA
CASSSGGAGHTF
TGTGCCAGCAGTTCCGGGGGCGCTGGCCACACCTTC
>TRBJ1-5|12|few|TRBV19|NA
CASEALNQPQHF
TGTGCCAGTGAGGCTCTCAATCAGCCCCAGCATTTT
>TRBJ1-4|15|many|TRBV7-8|NA
CASSLGREGGEKLFF
TGTGCCAGCAGCTTAGGCAGGGAAGGGGGGGAAAAACTGTTTTTT
>TRBJ1-5|15|NA|TRBV20-1|NA
CSATQGTGFKQPQHF
TGCAGTGCCACCCAGGGAACAGGGTTCAAGCAGCCCCAGCATTTT
>TRBJ1-2|16|many|TRBV27|NA
CASKRGDTRGNYGYTF
TGTGCCAGCAAGCGGGGCGACACGCGGGGGAACTATGGCTACACCTTC
>TRBJ1-1|14|many|TRBV6-1|TRBD1
CASSGGQGNTEAFF
TGTGCCAGCAGCGGCGGACAGGGGAACACTGAAGCTTTCTTT
>TRBJ1-4|12|many|TRBV18|NA
CASSPQSEKLFF
TGTGCCAGCTCACCCCAGAGTGAAAAACTGTTTTTT
>TRBJ2-5|14|many|TRBV28|NA
CASSRTGRLETQYF
TGTGCCAGCAGCCGGACTGGGAGGTTGGAGACCCAGTACTTC
>TRBJ2-7|13|NA|TRBV7-2|NA
CASSLAGFIEQYF
TGTGCCAGCAGCTTAGCGGGGTTTATTGAGCAGTACTTC
>TRBJ2-7|12|NA|TRBV5-5|NA
CASSWNDCEQYF
TGTGCCAGCAGTTGGAATGACTGCGAGCAGTACTTC
>TRBJ1-1|12|many|TRBV6-1|NA
CAISRQGTEAFF
TGTGCCATCTCCCGCCAGGGCACTGAAGCTTTCTTT
>TRBJ2-7|16|few|TRBV20-1|TRBD2
CSAIPGGGRAGYEQYF
TGCAGTGCTATACCGGGGGGCGGGAGGGCCGGTTACGAGCAGTACTTC
>TRBJ2-3|16|once|TRBV7-9|NA
CASSLLREIGTDTQYF
TGTGCCAGCAGCTTACTACGGGAGATCGGCACAGATACGCAGTATTTT
>TRBJ2-2|15|many|TRBV30|TRBD2
CAWSYPGLAAGELFF
TGTGCCTGGAGTTATCCGGGACTAGCGGCCGGGGAGCTGTTTTTT
>TRBJ2-3|15|NA|TRBV29-1|TRBD1
CSVENGTGGIDTQYF
TGCAGCGTTGAAAACGGGACAGGGGGCATAGATACGCAGTATTTT
>TRBJ2-7|14|few|TRBV7-8|NA
CASSMGRGSYEQYF
TGTGCCAGCAGTATGGGGCGCGGTTCCTACGAGCAGTACTTC
>TRBJ2-7|18|NA|TRBV27|TRBD2
CASSLYSLAGIVPYEQYF
TGTGCCAGCAGTTTATATAGCCTAGCGGGAATCGTTCCCTACGAGCAGTACTTC
>TRBJ2-5|17|NA|TRBV29-1|TRBD1
CSVEGGTGWSLQETQYF
TGCAGCGTTGAAGGCGGGACAGGGTGGTCCCTCCAAGAGACCCAGTACTTC
>TRBJ2-1|16|NA|TRBV7-8|TRBD2
CASSPILAGRYNEQFF
TGTGCCAGCAGCCCCATTCTAGCGGGACGCTACAATGAGCAGTTCTTC
>TRBJ1-5|14|NA|TRBV5-8|NA
CASSLGPRGQPQHF
TGTGCCAGCAGCTTGGGACCCAGGGGTCAGCCCCAGCATTTT
>TRBJ1-2|14|many|TRBV2|NA
CASSESSGGYGYTF
TGTGCCAGCAGTGAAAGTTCGGGGGGCTATGGCTACACCTTC
>TRBJ2-3|13|many|TRBV12-3/TRBV12-4|NA
CASRLADTDTQYF
TGTGCCAGCAGGCTAGCCGACACAGATACGCAGTATTTT
>TRBJ1-2|15|NA|TRBV19|NA
CASSKSAAVIYGYTF
TGTGCCAGTAGTAAATCGGCGGCAGTTATATATGGCTACACCTTC
>TRBJ2-5|11|many|TRBV2|TRBD1
CARSGTGGQYF
TGTGCCAGATCCGGGACAGGGGGACAGTACTTC
>TRBJ1-1|18|many|TRBV5-1|TRBD1
CASSNQAPTGSYGFEAFF
TGCGCCAGCAGCAACCAAGCGCCGACAGGGTCCTATGGGTTTGAAGCTTTCTTT
>TRBJ1-2|12|many|TRBV29-1|NA
CSVGGGRDGYTF
TGCAGCGTTGGTGGGGGGCGAGATGGCTACACCTTC
>TRBJ2-7|13|NA|TRBV10-3|NA
CAISVGESGEQYF
TGTGCCATCAGTGTGGGAGAGTCCGGCGAGCAGTACTTC
>TRBJ1-3|15|few|TRBV29-1|NA
CSVPGQLPSGNTIYF
TGCAGCGTTCCTGGACAGCTCCCCTCTGGAAACACCATATATTTT
>TRBJ2-7|13|many|TRBV29-1|TRBD1
CSVHGQGFYEQYF
TGCAGCGTGCACGGACAGGGGTTCTACGAGCAGTACTTC
>TRBJ1-1|15|many|TRBV28|TRBD1
CASSGDRLMNTEAFF
TGTGCCAGCTCGGGGGACAGGCTTATGAACACTGAAGCTTTCTTT
>TRBJ2-7|13|many|TRBV27|NA
CASSFYRDYEQYF
TGTGCCAGCAGTTTTTACCGGGACTACGAGCAGTACTTC
>TRBJ2-1|14|NA|TRBV6-1|TRBD2
CASMTSGRYNEQFF
TGTGCCAGCATGACTAGCGGGAGGTACAATGAGCAGTTCTTC